The clone carrying this TCR beta chain occurred many times. This specimen belongs to a study of T-cell memory formation after mild COVID-19. Germline-derived CDR1 and CDR2 are MDHEN and SYDVKM. The trim removed 5 bases at V and 7 bases at J, leaving 8 bases unmatched. The CDR3 length is 15 residues. 5'RACE primed from the constant segment yielded TCR alpha and TCR beta cDNA libraries bearing sample barcodes and UMIs. TCRdb ran MiXCR on the 5' RACE reads and lists one entry per CDR3 protein. Of 400,000 to 550,000 distinct CDR3 sequences in the sample, roughly 25% were seen once. V and J are TRBV28 and TRBJ2-1, with TRBD2 identical over 10 bases. The sequenced material came from PBMCs or a T cell subset sorted from them (not recorded which). This receptor was obtained from an adult woman who had mild COVID-19 (a few samples of this study predate the infection). Cell type and time point are not known. CDR3 region: CASSPPGTSANEQFF. CDR3 coding DNA: TGTGCCAGCAGTCCCCCCGGGACTAGCGCAAATGAGCAGTTCTTC. Variable domain in full (rest from reference TRBV28 and TRBJ2-1): DVKVTQSSRYLVKRTGEKVFLECVQDMDHENMFWYRQDPGLGLRLIYFSYDVKMKEKGDIPEGYSVSREKKERFSLILESASTNQTSMYLCASSPPGTSANEQFFGPGTRLTVL.